These 29 T cell receptor beta chains were sequenced from one sample in a study of breast tumors, draining lymph nodes, adjacent tissues. Axillary draining lymph nodes of breast cancer patients supplied the node samples. TCRdb re-called the multiplex PCR reads with MiXCR, one entry per CDR3 protein. The data hold approximately 280,000 distinct CDR3 sequences, with 30% to 35% observed a single time. Material: axillary lymph node tissue. All receptors derive from a female donor with breast cancer. Some clones in this sample may be carry-over from other donors' samples.

Worth noting for this clonotype: Possible read error: a much larger clone is one base away. The gene calls are TRBV6-5 and TRBJ2-7, with D perhaps matching TRBD2 (5 bases). Germline CDR1 reads MNHEY; CDR2 reads SVGAGI. V was cut by 6 bases and J by 2 bases, with 8 bases left in between. This CDR3 comprises 12 residues. This chain's CDR3 is CASRGSTYEQYF. The CDR3 DNA reads TGTGCCAGCAGGGGGAGTACCTACGAGCAGTACTTC.

V usage is TRBV6-1 and J usage is TRBJ2-5, with 10 positions matching TRBD2. The CDR3 consists of 19 residues. Per the germline V gene, CDR1 is MNHNS and CDR2 is SASEGT. With 0 bases clipped from V and 2 bases from J, the junction kept 12 bases outside the gene matches. This CDR3 reads CASSEAVPGLAKKQETQYF. The CDR3 DNA reads as TGTGCCAGCAGTGAAGCAGTTCCGGGACTAGCGAAGAAGCAAGAGACCCAGTACTTC.

This clonotype was seen at least ten times. This chain uses TRBV4-2 with TRBJ1-2; TRBD1 agrees at 11 bases. V lost 1 base, J lost 3 bases, and 4 bases stayed unmatched. The V gene's germline CDR1 is LGHNA and CDR2 YNFKEQ. The CDR3 sequence is 16 residues long. The DNA of the CDR3 is TGTGCCAGCAGCCAAGCGGGACAGGGGGGATACTATGGCTACACCTTC. Amino acids: CASSQAGQGGYYGYTF.

This clonotype appeared many times. The chain combines TRBV20-1 with TRBJ1-4, with no clear D. Trimming took 0 bases from V and 7 from J, leaving 15 bases between them. Germline CDR1 is DFQATT and CDR2 is SNEGSKA (reference sequence). This CDR3 spans 15 amino acids. CDR3 sequence reads: CSARDLGWQVEKLFF. The CDR3 DNA is TGCAGTGCTAGAGACCTCGGTTGGCAGGTTGAAAAACTGTTTTTT.

Notes on this clonotype: A much larger clonotype is one base distant, so this may be a read error. The V call is TRBV11-2, the J call TRBJ2-2; no clear D gene. Germline values: CDR1 SGHAT, CDR2 FQNNGV. There are 11 residues in the CDR3. The CDR3 DNA sequence: TGTGCCAACAGCTTGTACGGGGAGCTGTTTTTT. Translated, it gives CANSLYGELFF. The entire variable domain, with the rest obtained from reference TRBV11-2 and TRBJ2-2, is as follows: EAGVAQSPRYKIIEKRQSVAFWCNPISGHATLYWYQQILGQGPKLLIQFQNNGVVDDSQLPKDRFSAERLKGVDSTLKIQPAKLEDSAVYLCANSLYGELFFGEGSRLTVL.

This clonotype was picked up many times. The CDR3 nucleotides are TGCGCCAGCAGCCCCGGACTAGCGGGAGACGAGCAGTACTTC. It encodes CASSPGLAGDEQYF. V usage is TRBV5-1 and J usage is TRBJ2-7; 13 bases agree with TRBD2. Germline assignment: CDR1 SGHRS and CDR2 YFSETQ. The CDR3 runs 14 residues. J lost 5 bases, V lost 4 bases, and 3 bases had no gene match.

This clonotype was observed many times. V usage is TRBV4-1 and J usage is TRBJ1-5; no firm D call. The CDR3 is made up of 15 amino acids. Germline-derived CDR1 and CDR2 are MGHRA and YSYEKL. V was cut by 3 bases and J by 4 bases, with 13 bases left in between. The CDR3 spells CASSHAPGTNQPQHF. The DNA of the CDR3 is TGCGCCAGCAGCCACGCGCCCGGCACTAATCAGCCCCAGCATTTT.

Points on this clonotype: Just one base apart from a much larger clone, this may be a read error. The rearrangement joins TRBV11-2 to TRBJ1-5; D ambiguous. This CDR3 region has 13 residues. Germline V gene data show CDR1 as SGHAT and CDR2 as FQNNGV. The CDR3 bases are TGTGCCAGCAGCGAGACGGTAAATCCGCCCCAGCATTTT. As protein: CASSETVNPPQHF.

This clonotype was detected ten times or more. The rearrangement uses TRBV7-9 and TRBJ1-6; a weak D match, TRBD1 (5 bases). The length of the CDR3 is 14 residues. The germline V gene has CDR1 SEHNR and CDR2 FQNEAQ (reference sequence). V was shortened by 2 bases and J by 5 bases, with 7 bases between the two germline ends. The CDR3: CASSLSGNNSPLHF. CDR3 coding DNA: TGTGCCAGCAGCTTATCAGGGAATAATTCACCCCTCCACTTT. Supplemented by reference TRBV7-9 and TRBJ1-6, the full variable domain reads DTGVSQNPRHKITKRGQNVTFRCDPISEHNRLYWYRQTLGQGPEFLTYFQNEAQLEKSRLLSDRFSAERPKGSFSTLEIQRTEQGDSAMYLCASSLSGNNSPLHFGNGTRLTVT.

As concerns this clonotype: A single base separates this from a much larger clone, so it may be a read error. The CDR3 coding sequence is TGTGCCAGCAGCTCATTTAGCGGCCAGGGGATCTACGAGCAGTACTTC. It translates to CASSSFSGQGIYEQYF. The chain recombines TRBV11-1 with TRBJ2-7, with D possibly being TRBD1 or TRBD2 (6 bases each). V dropped 4 bases and J dropped 3 bases, with 19 bases sitting between them. The germline V gene has CDR1 SGHAT and CDR2 FQDESV (reference sequence). This CDR3 is 16 amino acids long.

The chain couples TRBV6-1 to TRBJ2-5; 7 bases line up with TRBD2. There are 14 residues in the CDR3. Per the germline V gene, CDR1 is MNHNS and CDR2 is SASEGT. V dropped 6 bases and J dropped 4; count of bases not matched to a gene: 8. In DNA, the CDR3 is TGTGCCAGCAGGATACTAGCGACCTCAGAGACCCAGTACTTC. This gives the protein CASRILATSETQYF.

This clonotype was recorded at least ten times. The V gene is TRBV19, the J gene TRBJ2-3; 10 bases align to TRBD1. The CDR3 covers 17 residues. CDR1 LNHDA and CDR2 SQIVND come from the germline V gene (reference sequence). J gave up 4 bases and V 4 bases, and 11 bases lay outside the gene matches. The CDR3 region is CASSTIPGTGVADTQYF. CDR3 DNA: TGTGCCAGTAGTACAATACCCGGGACAGGGGTGGCAGATACGCAGTATTTT.

This clonotype was detected only once. A read error may be the cause here, since a much bigger clone is one base away. This CDR3 reads CASGSTAYGQYF. CDR3 nucleotide sequence: TGTGCTAGTGGTTCGACAGCCTACGGGCAGTACTTC. The rearrangement uses TRBV12-5 and TRBJ2-7; weak D call: TRBD1 (5 bases). CDR3 size: 12 residues. CDR1 is LGHNT and CDR2 is FRNRAP in the germline V gene.

The chain carries TRBV6-5 and TRBJ2-1, with a tentative D call TRBD2 (6 bases). The ends were cut back, 2 bases at V and 0 bases at J, with 17 bases in the middle. Germline assignment: CDR1 MNHEY and CDR2 SVGAGI. The CDR3 contains 18 residues. For the CDR3, the DNA is TGTGCCAGCAGTTACGATACTAGCTCCTTAAGCTCCTACAATGAGCAGTTCTTC. It codes for CASSYDTSSLSSYNEQFF.

V gene TRBV2 combines with J gene TRBJ1-3; no definite D call. With 4 bases removed from V and 4 bases from J, the gap between germline ends came to 20 bases. Germline CDR1 is SNHLY and CDR2 is FYNNEI. This CDR3 spans 17 amino acids. This CDR3 is CASSGTSGRSGGNTIYF. The CDR3 region has the DNA TGTGCCAGCAGTGGTACTAGCGGGAGGTCGGGAGGAAACACCATATATTTT.

This clonotype was counted many times. The chain combines TRBV2 with TRBJ2-4, with 9 bases matching TRBD1. Germline CDR1 is SNHLY and CDR2 is FYNNEI. This CDR3 has 15 residues. After removal of 3 bases from V and 5 bases from J, the junction contained 5 bases not matched to a gene. The CDR3 spells CASSDLGQGENIQYF. The DNA of the CDR3 is TGTGCCAGCAGTGATTTGGGACAGGGTGAAAACATTCAGTACTTC. Combining the CDR3 with reference TRBV2 and TRBJ2-4 gives the whole variable domain EPEVTQTPSHQVTQMGQEVILRCVPISNHLYFYWYRQILGQKVEFLVSFYNNEISEKSEIFDDQFSVERPDGSNFTLKIRSTKLEDSAMYFCASSDLGQGENIQYFGAGTRLSVL.

The chain joins TRBV5-5 to TRBJ1-5; 8 bases are shared with TRBD1. Germline V lookup: CDR1 SGHKS, CDR2 YYEKEE (reference sequence). V was pared by 0 bases and J by 2 bases, with 1 base of the junction left unmatched. The CDR3 covers 15 residues. CDR3 sequence: CASSLEGQGNQPQHF. The CDR3 DNA reads TGTGCCAGCAGCTTGGAGGGACAGGGCAATCAGCCCCAGCATTTT.

The table lists this clonotype with many counts. The V and J genes are TRBV29-1 and TRBJ2-5; D unresolved. The CDR3 loop spans 14 amino acids. V lost 2 bases to trimming and J lost 5 bases, with 15 bases between them. From germline, CDR1 is SQVTM and CDR2 ANQGSEA. The CDR3 spells CSVESRRAGETQYF. The CDR3 DNA sequence: TGCAGCGTTGAAAGTCGAAGGGCTGGGGAGACCCAGTACTTC.

This clonotype showed up many times. The chain joins TRBV15 to TRBJ2-1, with 9 bases matching TRBD1. Germline CDR1 is LNHNV and CDR2 is YYDKDF (reference sequence). This CDR3 has 13 amino acids. Losses at the gene ends were 5 bases for V and 5 bases for J; bases not matched to a gene: 1. CDR3 bases: TGTGCCACCAGCGGGACAGGGCACAATGAGCAGTTCTTC. This gives the protein CATSGTGHNEQFF.

This clonotype was picked up many times. CDR3 in amino acids: CASSQGALYGYTF. The CDR3 DNA follows: TGTGCCAGCAGTCAGGGGGCCTTATATGGCTACACCTTC. The chain has TRBV11-2 and TRBJ1-2; 8 bases match TRBD1. V lost 6 bases to trimming and J lost 5 bases; unmatched junction nucleotides: 5. The CDR3 extends over 13 amino acids. CDR1 and CDR2 from the germline V gene are SGHAT and FQNNGV.

There are many counts of this clonotype. The chain recombines TRBV25-1 with TRBJ2-5; D possibly corresponds to TRBD2 (5 bases). Germline V lookup: CDR1 MGHDK, CDR2 SYGVNS. V lost 2 bases to trimming and J lost 0 bases, with 10 bases between them. The CDR3 spans 15 residues. The CDR3 coding sequence is TGTGCCAGCAGTGAAATGGACTGGTACCAAGAGACCCAGTACTTC. This sequence encodes CASSEMDWYQETQYF. The entire variable domain, with the rest obtained from reference TRBV25-1 and TRBJ2-5, is as follows: EADIYQTPRYLVIGTGKKITLECSQTMGHDKMYWYQQDPGMELHLIHYSYGVNSTEKGDLSSESTVSRIRTEHFPLTLESARPSHTSQYLCASSEMDWYQETQYFGPGTRLLVL.

Only one count was recorded for this clonotype. A single base separates this from a much larger clone, so it may be a read error. This chain connects TRBV11-1 to TRBJ2-1; 9 bases are shared with TRBD2. Germline CDR1 SGHAT, CDR2 FQDESV (reference sequence). The CDR3 totals 16 residues. CDR3 nucleotides: TGTGTCAGCAGCTTTAGAGCGGGGGGAACGTACAATGAGCAGTTCTTC. Amino acids: CVSSFRAGGTYNEQFF.

The chain joins TRBV20-1 to TRBJ2-1; 8 bases match TRBD2. Germline V gene lookup returns CDR1 DFQATT and CDR2 SNEGSKA (reference sequence). V was pared by 3 bases and J by 10 bases, with 14 bases of the junction left unmatched. The CDR3 extends over 15 amino acids. This CDR3 reads CSASDREGGSGEQFF. The DNA for the CDR3 is TGCAGTGCTAGTGATCGGGAGGGGGGGTCGGGGGAGCAGTTCTTC.

This clonotype was seen ten or more times. This chain uses TRBV2 with TRBJ2-4; perhaps TRBD2 as D (5 bases). Trimming cost V 7 bases and J 0 bases, with 7 bases left between them. There are 13 residues in the CDR3. Germline loops: CDR1 SNHLY, CDR2 FYNNEI. CDR3 DNA: TGTGCCAGCAACGGACTAGCCAAAAACATTCAGTACTTC. Amino acids: CASNGLAKNIQYF.

To note about this clonotype: A clone one base away is much larger, so this may be a read error. V and J are TRBV12-3 or TRBV12-4 and TRBJ2-1, with TRBD2 matching over 8 bases. This CDR3 is built from 14 residues. The CDR3 here is CASYSGNSHNEQFF. CDR3 DNA: TGTGCCAGTTATAGCGGGAACTCCCACAATGAGCAGTTCTTC.

On this clonotype itself: An end of the junction differs from the germline gene, which may be a read error. This chain links TRBV15 with TRBJ2-7; possibly TRBD1 for D (5 bases). The CDR3 is 15 amino acids. Germline values: CDR1 LNHNV, CDR2 YYDKDF (reference sequence). CDR3: CAISRGVVGAREQYF. The CDR3 region has the DNA TGTGCCATCAGCAGAGGAGTCGTTGGGGCGCGAGAGCAGTACTTC.

This clonotype was seen only a few times. A read error may be the cause here, since a much bigger clone is one base away. This chain connects TRBV20-1 to TRBJ2-1, with no clear D. Germline CDR1 and CDR2: DFQATT and SNEGSKA (reference sequence). This CDR3 spans 17 amino acids. V shed 3 bases and J shed 2 bases, with 20 bases lying between them. The CDR3 nucleotides read TGCAGTGCTAGCCCCCGGCGACGGAAGGAAACCTACAATGAGCAGTTCTTC. Translated: CSASPRRRKETYNEQFF.

The sample holds many counts of this clonotype. The V and J genes are TRBV20-1 and TRBJ1-5; tentatively, D is TRBD1 (6 bases). V gave up 5 bases and J gave up 1 base, with 15 bases separating them. Germline CDR1 DFQATT, CDR2 SNEGSKA (reference sequence). The CDR3 runs to 15 residues. Here the CDR3 reads CSALSRGLSNQPQHF. DNA of the CDR3: TGCAGTGCTCTATCGAGGGGGTTAAGCAATCAGCCCCAGCATTTT.

This clonotype was detected a few times. The V call is TRBV30, the J call TRBJ1-3; the D is unclear. The V end lost 2 bases, the J end lost 4 bases, and 6 bases lay between the germline ends. The CDR3 totals 12 residues. Per germline, CDR1 GTSNPN and CDR2 SVGIG (reference sequence). The CDR3 loop reads CAWSPNGNTIYF. CDR3 coding DNA: TGTGCCTGGAGTCCAAACGGAAACACCATATATTTT.